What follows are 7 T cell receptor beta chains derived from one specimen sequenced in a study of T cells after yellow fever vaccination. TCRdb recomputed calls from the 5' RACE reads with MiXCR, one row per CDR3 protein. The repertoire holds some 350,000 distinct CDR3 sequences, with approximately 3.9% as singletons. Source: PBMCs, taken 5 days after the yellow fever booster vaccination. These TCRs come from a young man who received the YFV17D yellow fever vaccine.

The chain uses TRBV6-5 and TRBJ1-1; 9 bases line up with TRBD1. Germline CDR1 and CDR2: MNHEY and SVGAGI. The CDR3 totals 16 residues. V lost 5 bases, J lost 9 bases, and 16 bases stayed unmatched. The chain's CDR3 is CASSPQGAALSLKAFF. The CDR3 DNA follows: TGTGCCAGCAGTCCACAGGGGGCAGCCCTCTCTCTGAAAGCTTTCTTT.

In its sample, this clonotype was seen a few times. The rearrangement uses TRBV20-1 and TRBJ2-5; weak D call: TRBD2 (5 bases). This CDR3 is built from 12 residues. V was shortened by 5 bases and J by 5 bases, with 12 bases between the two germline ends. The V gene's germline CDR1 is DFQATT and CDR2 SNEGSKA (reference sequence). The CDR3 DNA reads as TGCAGTGCTCCGGACTGGCAGGAGACCCAGTACTTC. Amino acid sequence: CSAPDWQETQYF.

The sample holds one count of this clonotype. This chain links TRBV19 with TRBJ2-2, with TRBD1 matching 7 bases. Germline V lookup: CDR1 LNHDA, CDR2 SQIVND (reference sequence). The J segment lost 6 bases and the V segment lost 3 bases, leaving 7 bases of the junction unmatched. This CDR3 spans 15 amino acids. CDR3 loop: CASSIRDRGAGELFF. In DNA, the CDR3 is TGTGCCAGTAGTATCCGGGACAGAGGGGCCGGGGAGCTGTTTTTT.

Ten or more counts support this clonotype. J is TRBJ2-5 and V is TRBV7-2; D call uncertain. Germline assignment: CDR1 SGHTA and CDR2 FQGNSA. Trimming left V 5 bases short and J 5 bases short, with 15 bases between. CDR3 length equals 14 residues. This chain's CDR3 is CASSEQRAAETQYF. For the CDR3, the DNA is TGTGCCAGCAGCGAACAGCGCGCCGCGGAGACCCAGTACTTC.

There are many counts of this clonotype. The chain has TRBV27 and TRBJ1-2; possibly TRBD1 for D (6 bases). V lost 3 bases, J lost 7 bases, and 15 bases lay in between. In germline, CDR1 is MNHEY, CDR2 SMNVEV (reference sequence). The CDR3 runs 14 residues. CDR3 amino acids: CASSFAGADRGYTF. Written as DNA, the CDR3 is TGTGCCAGCAGTTTCGCGGGGGCAGATCGTGGCTACACCTTC.

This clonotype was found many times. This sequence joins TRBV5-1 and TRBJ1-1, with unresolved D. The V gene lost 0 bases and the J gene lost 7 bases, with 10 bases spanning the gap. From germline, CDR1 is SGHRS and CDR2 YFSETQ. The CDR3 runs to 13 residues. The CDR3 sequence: CASSLVGDGEAFF. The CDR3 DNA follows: TGCGCCAGCAGCTTGGTAGGTGACGGTGAAGCTTTCTTT. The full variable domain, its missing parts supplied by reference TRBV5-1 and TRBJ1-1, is KAGVTQTPRYLIKTRGQQVTLSCSPISGHRSVSWYQQTPGQGLQFLFEYFSETQRNKGNFPGRFSGRQFSNSRSEMNVSTLELGDSALYLCASSLVGDGEAFFGQGTRLTVV.

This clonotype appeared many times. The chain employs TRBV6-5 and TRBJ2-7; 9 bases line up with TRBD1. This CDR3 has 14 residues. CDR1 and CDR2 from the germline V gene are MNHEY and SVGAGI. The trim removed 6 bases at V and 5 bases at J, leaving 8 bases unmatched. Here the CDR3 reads CASRAGTGSHEQYF. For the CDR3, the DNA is TGTGCCAGCAGGGCCGGGACAGGGTCCCACGAGCAGTACTTC.